This T cell receptor beta chain was captured in a study of T cells in Graves' hyperthyroidism and ophthalmopathy. V was pared by 4 bases and J by 2 bases, with 13 bases of the junction left unmatched. From germline, CDR1 is SGHKS and CDR2 YYEKEE (reference sequence). The CDR3 length is 18 residues. RNA transcripts served as the template for amplifying TCR beta CDR3 regions. Researchers ran a first-round RT-PCR on the TCR CDR3 using the HTBI primer set. From the multiplex PCR reads, TCRdb called clonotypes with MiXCR, one entry per CDR3 protein. The sample holds some 720,000 distinct CDR3 sequences; over 15% are singletons and the top ten take 8.4%.

The V gene is TRBV5-5, the J gene TRBJ2-3, with TRBD2 identical over 10 bases. The receptor comes from a man aged 18 to 30 with Graves' hyperthyroidism. Sequences were obtained from blood. The CDR3: CASSPEGASGSSTDTQYF. In DNA, the CDR3 is TGTGCCAGCAGCCCGGAGGGGGCTAGCGGGAGTTCCACAGATACGCAGTATTTT.